Listed below are T cell receptor beta chains from one sample, sequenced in a study of post-analysis software for immune sequencing data. TCRdb re-derived calls from the PCR reads in MiXCR, one entry per CDR3 protein. The table records approximately 570,000 distinct CDR3 sequences, 44% of them present only once. Sequencing was carried out using blood. Source of these receptors: a girl aged 10-17 years with multiple sclerosis. CDR3s include the opening cysteine and the closing phenylalanine or tryptophan. A D gene is named only where the DNA matches it firmly. Not every row has a clone size; where given, it reads once, few, many or a size class.

.	19	TRBV21-1	.	TRBJ2-6	TGTGCCAGCAGCGCGCGCCCCGGGCCTCACTCGGCTGGGGCCAACGTCCTGACTTTC	CASSARPGPHSAGANVLTF
.	14	TRBV9	.	TRBJ2-3	TGTGCCAGCAGCTTCAGCGCTACCACAGATACGCAGTATTTT	CASSFSATTDTQYF
.	17	TRBV14	.	TRBJ2-4	TGTGCCAGCACAGGTCGGACCGGGGGATGGGCCAAAAACATTCAGTACTTC	CASTGRTGGWAKNIQYF
.	15	TRBV4-1	.	TRBJ1-2	TGCGCCAGCAGCCACCCCCCCGGGACGAACAATGGCTACACCTTC	CASSHPPGTNNGYTF
TRBD1	13	TRBV7-2	.	TRBJ1-5	TGTGCCAGCAGCCAAGACAGGGGGGGGCCCCAGCATTTT	CASSQDRGGPQHF
.	16	TRBV27	.	TRBJ1-2	TGTGCCAGCAGTTTTCGGGGGGTCCCCTTAAGCTATGGCTACACCTTC	CASSFRGVPLSYGYTF
.	16	TRBV7-2	.	TRBJ1-5	TGTGCCAGCAGCTTAATGGGGAGGGGGGTCGGTCAGCCCCAGCATTTT	CASSLMGRGVGQPQHF
.	14	TRBV29-1	few	TRBJ2-5	TGCAGCGTTGACAACGAAGGGAACCAAGAGACCCAGTACTTC	CSVDNEGNQETQYF
.	16	TRBV21-1	.	TRBJ1-6	TGTGCCAGCTGCAAAGGATTCGAGGGAGGTGGGTCACCCCTCCACTTT	CASCKGFEGGGSPLHF
TRBD2	15	TRBV5-1	.	TRBJ2-3	TGCGCCAGCAGCTTCCGGGGGGGCTACACAGATACGCAGTATTTT	CASSFRGGYTDTQYF
.	14	TRBV6-5	.	TRBJ2-7	TGTGCCGGCAGTTTCGGGGGAGAATTCTCCGAGCAGTACTTC	CAGSFGGEFSEQYF
TRBD2	13	TRBV29-1	.	TRBJ2-7	TGCAGCGTTCGTAGCGGGAGGTTGGGCGAGCAGTACTTC	CSVRSGRLGEQYF
.	15	TRBV12-3/TRBV12-4	.	TRBJ1-5	TGTGCCAGCAGTGGAACACGGGACAGCAATCAGCCCCAGCATTTT	CASSGTRDSNQPQHF
.	13	TRBV4-2	few	TRBJ2-3	TGTGCCAGCACGACACGGAGCACAGATACGCAGTATTTT	CASTTRSTDTQYF
TRBD1	14	TRBV7-2	.	TRBJ1-5	TGTGCCAGCAGCGTAACAGGGGCGAATCAGCCCCAGCATTTT	CASSVTGANQPQHF